This TCR beta chain was retrieved from a study of PD-1 blockade in mismatch repair-deficient tumors (TCRdb year 2017). Broadly, across the study: Between late 2013 and late 2016, 86 consecutive patients with around twelve mismatch repair-deficient cancer types, all previously treated and progressing, were enrolled in the trial. Deep sequencing of TCR CDR3 regions was used to track tumor-associated T cell clones in peripheral blood of patients responding to PD-1 blockade.

Reading the germline V gene (reference sequence) gives CDR1 SEHNR and CDR2 FQNEAQ. The junction carries 8 bases between V and J, which are trimmed by 5 bases and 0 bases respectively. The CDR3 numbers 13 residues from cysteine through phenylalanine. The entry retains the CDR3 DNA only, 39 bases that are in frame from base 1. Mismatch repair deficiency was established in every enrolled patient by polymerase chain reaction or immunohistochemistry. TCR sequencing was performed for a few patients who responded to pembrolizumab therapy. The phase II trial prospectively evaluated PD-1 blockade with pembrolizumab in advanced mismatch repair-deficient cancers, independent of tissue of origin. Peripheral blood T cell samples were serially collected before and at multiple times after PD-1 blockade was started. The timing of each blood sample was reported as weeks after the first dose of pembrolizumab. What the authors observed across the whole study: Rapid expansion after pembrolizumab followed by contraction, generally before radiologic responses, was shown by tumor-resident clones, which were often undetectable in blood before treatment.

The table lists this clone with a few counts. Its antigen is still unknown. Base quality data are lacking; no much larger clone is found one base away. Library construction relied on the immunoSEQ multiplex PCR assay. TCRdb retrieved this table from immuneACCESS and kept in-frame rearrangements only. Not all clones are present; in checked studies, unresolved V genes account for under half, and no reason is known for the remainder. The sample yields approximately 9,400 clones; around 83% were counted once. The ten top clones hold approximately 0.92% of the sample. This TCR came from an adult with mismatch repair-deficient cancer. The sample was PBMCs, taken 46 to 48 weeks after starting pembrolizumab. The chain employs TRBV7-9 and TRBJ2-7; no D segment can be confidently identified. This receptor has the CDR3 CASSPSPSYEQYF. The sequenced DNA: TGTGCCAGCAGCCCGTCCCCCTCCTACGAGCAGTACTTC.